What follows is one T cell receptor (beta chain) and its context. What this receptor recognizes is not known. Base qualities are not provided; no much larger clone lies one nucleotide away. Using the immunoSEQ assay, TCRB CDR3 regions were amplified from roughly 1.8 micrograms of genomic DNA, or from all available DNA when less than that was on hand. Multiplex PCR used 60 forward primers for TCR V beta segments and 13 reverse primers for J beta segments. To estimate the number of reads per starting template, synthetic control templates were added to each sample at limiting dilution. The Illumina HiSeq System generated 87 bp sequencing reads. In the paper's pipeline: PCR and sequencing errors were removed by a nearest neighbor algorithm that merged closely related sequences. TCR overlap was defined as the percentage of unique tumor TCR beta sequences that were also present in the same patient's peripheral blood. TCRdb retrieved this table from immuneACCESS and kept in-frame rearrangements only. Not all clones are present; in checked studies, unresolved V genes account for under half, and no reason is known for the remainder. V, J and clone size derive from that table, while D and trimming were established from the DNA sequence. This sample is represented by 85,000 or so clones; less than 85% of them were singletons. About 9.3% of the sample is taken by the ten largest.

According to the study, the label for this sample's time point signals: after dendritic cell vaccination, including at tumor progression/relapse. Patients were selected for having adequate residual fresh-frozen tumor tissue and more than two years of available survival data. None of the glioblastoma patients carried an isocitrate dehydrogenase mutation, although molecular status otherwise varied. PBMC collection took place before vaccination, two weeks after the third vaccination, and at tumor progression if progression occurred. Genomic DNA was extracted with the Qiagen DNeasy Blood extraction Kit. This entry comes from a study of glioma-infiltrating T cells after dendritic cell vaccination (dated by TCRdb to the mid-2010s). Study-wide context: Of the 15 glioblastoma patients in the cohort, all drawn from Phase I and II dendritic cell vaccination trials, 9 were newly diagnosed and 6 had recurrent disease. Between about 2003 and 2012, patients were given autologous tumor lysate-pulsed dendritic cell vaccination. The vaccine consisted of monocyte-derived dendritic cells cultured less than 9 days with IL-4 and GM-CSF, then pulsed overnight with autologous tumor lysate. Each patient was given three intradermal dendritic cell vaccine injections, spaced two weeks apart, in the arm below the axilla. In glioblastoma patients vaccinated with dendritic cells, deep sequencing of TCR beta CDR3 regions served to measure tumor-infiltrating lymphocyte content and to compare repertoires between tumor and blood. Survival after dendritic cell vaccination was correlated with TCR sequencing metrics, such as TIL content and the overlap between tumor and blood repertoires.

General study outcomes and caveats: TCR clonality showed no direct relationship with survival, which suggests that a diverse polyclonal response may matter. The cohort was small and heterogeneous, with few patients having full blood and tumor sets and even fewer initial-recurrent tumor pairs. Longer time to progression and overall survival after dendritic cell vaccination were predicted by higher estimated pretreatment TIL content. The response model built on TCR overlap across three groups was characterized as speculative, with prospective validation still needed.

The V end gives up 1 base and the J end 5 bases, leaving 15 bases in the junction not matched to a gene. Measured from the cysteine to the phenylalanine, the CDR3 is 18 residues long. Only the CDR3 DNA stays, 54 bases, in frame from base 1. The CDR1 and CDR2 encoded by the germline V gene (reference sequence) are SEHNR and FQNEAQ. This specimen was blood, taken after dendritic cell vaccination. The origin of this receptor is a human donor with glioblastoma. The rearrangement joined TRBV7-9 to TRBJ2-5, with 8 bases in between that match TRBD1. The CDR3 region reads CASSLVVVPGGSIETQYF. In nucleotides, the sequence is TGTGCCAGCAGCTTAGTCGTAGTCCCAGGGGGCTCTATTGAGACCCAGTACTTC. The CDR3 plus the reference TRBV7-9 and TRBJ2-5 genes for the other parts give the full variable domain: DTGVSQNPRHKITKRGQNVTFRCDPISEHNRLYWYRQTLGQGPEFLTYFQNEAQLEKSRLLSDRFSAERPKGSFSTLEIQRTEQGDSAMYLCASSLVVVPGGSIETQYFGPGTRLLVL.